The 18 T cell receptor beta chains listed next were all sequenced from one sample in a study of T-cell reconstitution after alpha-beta-depleted transplantation in children. Unique molecular identifiers were used to barcode this TCRbeta library. TCRdb fed the PCR reads into MiXCR, producing one record per CDR3 protein. The sample consists of about 98,000 distinct CDR3 sequences, more than 20% of them appearing once. The source material was PBMCs, sampled before TCRalphabeta/CD19-depleted stem cell transplant. All receptors derive from a boy aged 2 to 10 with acute lymphoblastic leukemia, due to receive a stem cell transplant.

This clonotype was observed at least ten times. The chain has TRBV5-1 and TRBJ1-4; D is uncertain. CDR1 and CDR2 from the germline V gene are SGHRS and YFSETQ. V lost 2 bases and J 4 bases, leaving 12 bases between the germline ends. The CDR3 contains 15 residues. CDR3 sequence: CASSFGVSVNEKLFF. CDR3 bases: TGCGCCAGCAGCTTTGGAGTTTCAGTTAATGAAAAACTGTTTTTT.

This clonotype showed up just a few times. The rearrangement uses TRBV7-8 and TRBJ2-7, with 9 bases lining up with TRBD2. CDR1 SGHVS and CDR2 FQNEAQ come from the germline V gene. V was clipped by 7 bases and J by 2 bases; unmatched bases: 12. The CDR3 extends over 16 amino acids. The CDR3 sequence: CASTLRGGTFTYEQYF. The CDR3 nucleotides are TGTGCCAGCACCCTGCGGGGGGGGACCTTTACCTACGAGCAGTACTTC.

There are a few counts of this clonotype. The rearrangement joins TRBV7-2 to TRBJ2-6, with D possibly TRBD2 on 5 matching bases. The CDR3 consists of 17 residues. Germline V CDR1 and CDR2: SGHTA, FQGNSA. Trimming took off 7 bases at V and 0 bases at J, with 16 bases between the two ends. CDR3: CASTPRADPSGANVLTF. Written as DNA, the CDR3 is TGTGCCAGCACCCCGCGGGCGGATCCCTCTGGGGCCAACGTCCTGACTTTC.

This clonotype showed up many times. This chain joins TRBV12-3 or TRBV12-4 and TRBJ1-2; no clear D. The CDR3 consists of 12 residues. Trimming took 6 bases from V and 2 from J, leaving 7 bases between them. The CDR3 sequence is CASSLTNYGYTF. In DNA form, the CDR3 reads TGTGCCAGCAGCTTGACGAACTATGGCTACACCTTC.

The chain joins TRBV30 to TRBJ2-1, with D maybe TRBD1 (6 bases). Trimming pared 8 bases from V and 8 bases from J, leaving 22 bases between. CDR1 is GTSNPN and CDR2 is SVGIG in the germline V gene (reference sequence). The CDR3 contains 14 residues. In DNA form, the CDR3 reads TGTGCCCGGGCAACCCGAGGGGGTACGTATGAGCAGTTCTTC. It encodes CARATRGGTYEQFF.

In its sample, this clonotype was seen a few times. This chain joins TRBV27 and TRBJ1-5; tentatively, D is TRBD1 (6 bases). Between the trimmed V and J ends, which lost 1 base and 0 bases, there was a span of 16 bases. Germline CDR1 MNHEY, CDR2 SMNVEV (reference sequence). The CDR3 is 18 residues long. CDR3 sequence reads: CASSLLAPGGSSNQPQHF. CDR3 DNA: TGTGCCAGCAGTTTATTGGCCCCGGGGGGCAGTAGCAATCAGCCCCAGCATTTT.

This clonotype has at least ten counts. The V and J genes are TRBV20-1 and TRBJ1-5, with D possibly matching TRBD1 (5 bases). CDR1 and CDR2 (germline): DFQATT, SNEGSKA (reference sequence). This CDR3 has 14 residues. V lost 0 bases and J lost 2, with 8 bases in between. CDR3 nucleotide sequence: TGCAGTGCTAGAGACCCGGGGGGCAATCAGCCCCAGCATTTT. It codes for CSARDPGGNQPQHF.

The J gene is TRBJ2-2, the V gene TRBV20-1; TRBD2 aligns across 7 bases. V dropped 1 base and J dropped 3; count of bases not matched to a gene: 11. Per the germline V gene, CDR1 is DFQATT and CDR2 is SNEGSKA (reference sequence). CDR3 length: 17 residues. The CDR3 DNA sequence: TGCAGTGCTAGAGTCGCTAGCGGAGGGGCCCACACCGGGGAGCTGTTTTTT. It specifies CSARVASGGAHTGELFF.

This clonotype was detected only a few times. CDR3 sequence reads: CASSQDPGANYGYTF. Written as DNA, the CDR3 is TGCGCCAGCAGCCAAGACCCGGGGGCAAACTATGGCTACACCTTC. The rearrangement joins TRBV4-3 to TRBJ1-2, with D tentatively TRBD1 (6 bases). Germline V gene lookup returns CDR1 LGHNA and CDR2 YSLEER. V was trimmed by 0 bases and J by 2 bases, leaving 10 bases between them. The CDR3 contains 15 residues.

The rearrangement links TRBV9 to TRBJ2-7; weak D call: TRBD2 (5 bases). This CDR3 is 14 amino acids long. Germline loops: CDR1 SGDLS, CDR2 YYNGEE. V lost 4 bases and J 3 bases, leaving 14 bases between the germline ends. The CDR3 DNA reads TGTGCCAGCAGCCTAGGGCAACTAGACTACGAGCAGTACTTC. Translating gives CASSLGQLDYEQYF.

The J gene is TRBJ1-4, the V gene TRBV28; no definite D call. V gave up 6 bases and J gave up 7 bases, with 15 bases separating them. The CDR3 contains 14 residues. CDR1 and CDR2 (germline): MDHEN, SYDVKM. In DNA, the CDR3 is TGTGCCAGCAGGGGTTTAGGATCGGGTGAAAAACTGTTTTTT. Protein: CASRGLGSGEKLFF.

The V and J genes are TRBV18 and TRBJ2-1; D might be TRBD2 (6 bases). The CDR3 is made up of 16 amino acids. V shed 6 bases and J shed 2 bases, with 17 bases lying between them. Germline CDR1 is KGHSH and CDR2 is LQKENI. The chain's CDR3 is CASSLSGGAAYNEQFF. CDR3 nucleotides: TGTGCCAGCTCTTTAAGCGGAGGGGCGGCCTACAATGAGCAGTTCTTC.

The rearrangement joins TRBV5-1 to TRBJ2-3; tentative D call: TRBD2 (6 bases). The CDR3 loop spans 15 amino acids. Germline V gene sequence: CDR1 SGHRS, CDR2 YFSETQ. V gave up 1 base and J gave up 0 bases, with 9 bases separating them. The CDR3 DNA sequence: TGCGCCAGCAGCTTGATAGCGGATAGCACAGATACGCAGTATTTT. It yields the protein CASSLIADSTDTQYF.

V gene TRBV7-2 combines with J gene TRBJ2-7; D ambiguous. V dropped 2 bases and J dropped 5 bases, with 13 bases sitting between them. CDR3 size: 14 residues. The V gene's germline CDR1 is SGHTA and CDR2 FQGNSA. DNA of the CDR3: TGTGCCAGCAGCTTATCTCTACATAATAACGAGCAGTACTTC. It encodes CASSLSLHNNEQYF.

Only a few counts were recorded for this clonotype. The gene calls are TRBV12-3 or TRBV12-4 and TRBJ1-1; a weak D match, TRBD1 (5 bases). The CDR3 has 16 amino acids. V lost 1 base to trimming and J lost 0 bases, with 12 bases between them. CDR3 DNA sequence: TGTGCCAGCAGTTTAGGGGGGGTGTATCTGAACACTGAAGCTTTCTTT. It codes for CASSLGGVYLNTEAFF.

This chain joins TRBV2 and TRBJ2-1; 7 nucleotides line up with TRBD1. CDR1 is SNHLY, CDR2 FYNNEI, per germline. This CDR3 spans 15 amino acids. V lost 4 bases to trimming and J lost 4 bases; unmatched junction nucleotides: 7. Written as DNA, the CDR3 is TGTGCCAGCAGTGTACCGGGACAGTATTACAATGAGCAGTTCTTC. It is translated as CASSVPGQYYNEQFF.

This clonotype was counted between two and nine times. This chain's CDR3 is CASSLMAGNTEAFF. Here the CDR3 DNA reads TGTGCCAGCAGCTTAATGGCAGGGAACACTGAAGCTTTCTTT. The chain is built from TRBV11-2 and TRBJ1-1; the D is unclear. This CDR3 comprises 14 residues. Per the germline V gene, CDR1 is SGHAT and CDR2 is FQNNGV. Between the trimmed V and J ends, which lost 2 bases and 1 base, there was a span of 8 bases.

The CDR3 sequence is CASNKQGLLRLGTQYF. The CDR3 DNA reads TGTGCCAGCAATAAACAAGGACTTCTGCGACTAGGGACCCAGTACTTC. The V call is TRBV28, the J call TRBJ2-5; a weak D match, TRBD2 (6 bases). Trimming stripped 7 bases from V and 7 bases from J, with 25 bases between. The germline CDR1 and CDR2 sequences are MDHEN and SYDVKM. This CDR3 is 16 amino acids long.